The sequence of this T cell receptor beta chain was determined in a study of early T cells in non-severe SARS-CoV-2 infection. Study overall: The input, bulk RNA from unsorted whole blood, was sequenced, and chains were unpaired. Findings of the study overall: VDJdb matching favored anti-spike CD8 responses, missing private and CD4 specificities.

Molecules of cDNA were individually given unique molecular identifiers that were attached to them. MiXCR, applied by TCRdb to the 5' RACE reads, yields one record per CDR3 protein. This sample has fewer than 55,000 distinct CDR3 sequences; around 3.6% occur once, and the top ten carry less than 4%. Trimming removed 4 bases at V and 7 bases at J, with 14 bases between. The CDR3 sequence is 13 residues long. CDR1 SEHNR and CDR2 FQNEAQ come from the germline V gene (reference sequence). In its sample, this clonotype was seen many times. The antigen is undetermined. Sample: whole blood. This chain connects TRBV7-9 to TRBJ2-7; D remains ambiguous. This receptor was taken from an adult who was a healthcare worker with PCR-confirmed SARS-CoV-2 infection or an uninfected control (not recorded which). The CDR3 coding sequence is TGTGCCAGCAGCTCCGGGCCAAGTATTGAGCAGTACTTC. It codes for CASSSGPSIEQYF.